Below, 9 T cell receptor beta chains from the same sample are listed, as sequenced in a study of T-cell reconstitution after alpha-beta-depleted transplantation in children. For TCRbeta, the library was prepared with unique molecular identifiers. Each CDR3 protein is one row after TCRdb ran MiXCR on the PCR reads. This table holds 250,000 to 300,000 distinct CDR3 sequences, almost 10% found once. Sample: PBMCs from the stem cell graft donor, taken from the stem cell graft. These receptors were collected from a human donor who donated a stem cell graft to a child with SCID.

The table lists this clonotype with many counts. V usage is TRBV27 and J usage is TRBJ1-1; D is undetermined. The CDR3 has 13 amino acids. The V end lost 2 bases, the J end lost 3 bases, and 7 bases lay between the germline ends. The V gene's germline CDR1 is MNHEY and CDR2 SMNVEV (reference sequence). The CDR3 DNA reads TGTGCCAGCAGTTTAGGGCGGTACACTGAAGCTTTCTTT. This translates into CASSLGRYTEAFF.

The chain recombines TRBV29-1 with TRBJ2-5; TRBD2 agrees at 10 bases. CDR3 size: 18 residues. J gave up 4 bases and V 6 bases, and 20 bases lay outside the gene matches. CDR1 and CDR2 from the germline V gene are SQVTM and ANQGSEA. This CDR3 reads CSVRGLKATSGPAETQYF. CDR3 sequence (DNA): TGCAGCGTGAGAGGCCTGAAAGCGACTAGCGGGCCGGCAGAGACCCAGTACTTC. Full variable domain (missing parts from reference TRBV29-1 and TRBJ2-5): SAVISQKPSRDICQRGTSLTIQCQVDSQVTMMFWYRQQPGQSLTLIATANQGSEATYESGFVIDKFPISRPNLTFSTLTVSNMSPEDSSIYLCSVRGLKATSGPAETQYFGPGTRLLVL.

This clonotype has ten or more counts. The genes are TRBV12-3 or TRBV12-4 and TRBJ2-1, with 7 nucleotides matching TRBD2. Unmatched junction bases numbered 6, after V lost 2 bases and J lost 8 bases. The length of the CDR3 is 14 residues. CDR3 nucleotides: TGTGCCAGCAGTTTAAATCGGGGGGACGATGAGCAGTTCTTC. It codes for CASSLNRGDDEQFF.

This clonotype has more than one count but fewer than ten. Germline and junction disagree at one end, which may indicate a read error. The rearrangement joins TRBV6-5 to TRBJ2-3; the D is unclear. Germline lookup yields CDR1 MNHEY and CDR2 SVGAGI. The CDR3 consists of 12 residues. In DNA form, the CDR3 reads TGTGCCACCAGTACGCGGTTGTCTACGCAGTATTTT. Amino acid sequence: CATSTRLSTQYF.

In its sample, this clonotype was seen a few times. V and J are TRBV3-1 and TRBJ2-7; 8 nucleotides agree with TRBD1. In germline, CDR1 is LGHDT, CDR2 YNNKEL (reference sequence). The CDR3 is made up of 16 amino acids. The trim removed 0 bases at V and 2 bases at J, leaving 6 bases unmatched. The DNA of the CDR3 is TGTGCCAGCAGCCAAGAAAGTGACAGGGGAACCTACGAGCAGTACTTC. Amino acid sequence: CASSQESDRGTYEQYF.

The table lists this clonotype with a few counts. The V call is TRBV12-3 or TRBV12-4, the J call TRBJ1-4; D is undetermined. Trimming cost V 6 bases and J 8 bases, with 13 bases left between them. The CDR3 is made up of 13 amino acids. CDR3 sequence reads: CASSIGMREKLFF. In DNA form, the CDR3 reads TGTGCCAGCAGCATTGGGATGCGGGAAAAACTGTTTTTT.

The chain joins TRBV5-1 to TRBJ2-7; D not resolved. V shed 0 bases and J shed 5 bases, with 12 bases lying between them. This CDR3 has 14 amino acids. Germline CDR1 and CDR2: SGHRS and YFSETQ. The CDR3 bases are TGCGCCAGCAGCTTGGCAAGCCAGGCTAACGAGCAGTACTTC. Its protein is CASSLASQANEQYF.

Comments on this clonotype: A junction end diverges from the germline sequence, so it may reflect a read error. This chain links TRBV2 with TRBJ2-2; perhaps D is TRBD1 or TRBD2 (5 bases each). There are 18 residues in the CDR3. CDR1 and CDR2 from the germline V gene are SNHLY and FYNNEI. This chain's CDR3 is CASSDWTDGTPNTVELFF. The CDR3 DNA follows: TGTGCCAGCAGTGATTGGACTGACGGGACCCCGAACACCGTGGAGCTGTTTTTT.

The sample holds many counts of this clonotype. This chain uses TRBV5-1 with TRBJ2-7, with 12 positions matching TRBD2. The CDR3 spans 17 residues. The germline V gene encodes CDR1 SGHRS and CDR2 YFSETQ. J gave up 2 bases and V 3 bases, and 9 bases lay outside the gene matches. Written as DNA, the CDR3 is TGCGCCAGCAGCTCCCAATATCGACTAGCGGGGGCCTACGAGCAGTACTTC. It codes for CASSSQYRLAGAYEQYF. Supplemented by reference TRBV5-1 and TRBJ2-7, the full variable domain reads KAGVTQTPRYLIKTRGQQVTLSCSPISGHRSVSWYQQTPGQGLQFLFEYFSETQRNKGNFPGRFSGRQFSNSRSEMNVSTLELGDSALYLCASSSQYRLAGAYEQYFGPGTRLTVT.